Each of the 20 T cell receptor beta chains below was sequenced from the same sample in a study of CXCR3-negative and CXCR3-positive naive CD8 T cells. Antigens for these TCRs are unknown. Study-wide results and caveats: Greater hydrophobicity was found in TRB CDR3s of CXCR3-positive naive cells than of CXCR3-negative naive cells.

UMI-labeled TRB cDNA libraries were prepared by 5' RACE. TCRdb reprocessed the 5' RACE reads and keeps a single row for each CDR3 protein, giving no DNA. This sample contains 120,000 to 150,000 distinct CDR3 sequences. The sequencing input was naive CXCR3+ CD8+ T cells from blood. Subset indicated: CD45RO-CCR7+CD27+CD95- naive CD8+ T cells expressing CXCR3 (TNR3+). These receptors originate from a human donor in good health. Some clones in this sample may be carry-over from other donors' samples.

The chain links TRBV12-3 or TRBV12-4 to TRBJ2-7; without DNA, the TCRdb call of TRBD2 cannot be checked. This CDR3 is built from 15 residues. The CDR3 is CASSRPGAGVYEQYF.

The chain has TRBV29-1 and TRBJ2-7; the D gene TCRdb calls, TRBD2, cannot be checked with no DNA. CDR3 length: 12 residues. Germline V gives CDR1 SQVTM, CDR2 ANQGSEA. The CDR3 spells CSAEGPSGEQYF.

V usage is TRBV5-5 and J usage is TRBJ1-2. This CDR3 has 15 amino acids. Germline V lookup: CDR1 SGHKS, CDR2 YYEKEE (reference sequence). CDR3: CASSLWARDNYGYTF.

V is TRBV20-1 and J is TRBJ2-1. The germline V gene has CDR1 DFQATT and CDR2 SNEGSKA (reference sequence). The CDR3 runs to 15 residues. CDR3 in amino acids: CSTRDGDGTYNEQFF.

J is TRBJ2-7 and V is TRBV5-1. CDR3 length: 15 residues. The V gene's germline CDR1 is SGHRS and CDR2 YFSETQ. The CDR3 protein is CASSLRQGSSYEQYF.

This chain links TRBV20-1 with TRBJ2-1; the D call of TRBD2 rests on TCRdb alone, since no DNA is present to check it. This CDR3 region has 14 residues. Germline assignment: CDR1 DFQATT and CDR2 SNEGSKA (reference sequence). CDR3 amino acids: CSARDRLAYNEQFF.

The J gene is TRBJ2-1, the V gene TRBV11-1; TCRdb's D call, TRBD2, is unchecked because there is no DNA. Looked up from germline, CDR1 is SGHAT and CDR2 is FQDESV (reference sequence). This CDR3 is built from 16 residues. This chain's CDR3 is CASSLVGGGPYNEQFF.

The CDR3 sequence is CASSLQSGDESSGNTIYF. The genes are TRBV9 and TRBJ1-3; no DNA is available, so the TRBD1 call from TCRdb remains unchecked. This CDR3 has 18 amino acids. Germline V lookup: CDR1 SGDLS, CDR2 YYNGEE.

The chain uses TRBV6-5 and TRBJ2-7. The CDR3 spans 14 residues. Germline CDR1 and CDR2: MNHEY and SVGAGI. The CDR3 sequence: CASSLGRTHNEQYF.

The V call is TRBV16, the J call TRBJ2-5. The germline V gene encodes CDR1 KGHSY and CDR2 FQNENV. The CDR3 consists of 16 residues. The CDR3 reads CASSQYGLYDGETQYF.

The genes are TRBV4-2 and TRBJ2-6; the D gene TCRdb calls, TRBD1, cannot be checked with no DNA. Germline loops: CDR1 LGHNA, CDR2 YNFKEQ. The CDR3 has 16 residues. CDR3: CASSQETASGANVLTF.

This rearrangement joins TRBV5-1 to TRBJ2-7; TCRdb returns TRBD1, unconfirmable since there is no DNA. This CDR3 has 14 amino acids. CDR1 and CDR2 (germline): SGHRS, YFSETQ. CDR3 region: CASSPPGGSYEQYF.

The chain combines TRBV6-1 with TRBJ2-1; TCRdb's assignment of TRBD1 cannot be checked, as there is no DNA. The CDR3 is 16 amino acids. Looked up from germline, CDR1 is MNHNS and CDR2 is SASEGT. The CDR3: CASSEAIGTGNNEQFF.

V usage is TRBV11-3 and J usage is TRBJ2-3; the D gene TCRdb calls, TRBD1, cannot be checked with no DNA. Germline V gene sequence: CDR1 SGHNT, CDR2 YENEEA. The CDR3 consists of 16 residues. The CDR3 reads CASSSGRTEDQDTQYF.

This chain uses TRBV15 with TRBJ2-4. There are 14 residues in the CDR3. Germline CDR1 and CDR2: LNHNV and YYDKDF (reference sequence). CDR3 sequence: CATSRDATENIQYF.

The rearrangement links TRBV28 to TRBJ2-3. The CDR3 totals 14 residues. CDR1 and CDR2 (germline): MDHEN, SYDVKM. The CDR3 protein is CASSSRLSTDTQYF.

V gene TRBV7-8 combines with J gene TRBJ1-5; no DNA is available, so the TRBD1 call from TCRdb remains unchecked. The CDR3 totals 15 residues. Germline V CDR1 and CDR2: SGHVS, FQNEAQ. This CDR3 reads CASSSLGGSRQPQHF.

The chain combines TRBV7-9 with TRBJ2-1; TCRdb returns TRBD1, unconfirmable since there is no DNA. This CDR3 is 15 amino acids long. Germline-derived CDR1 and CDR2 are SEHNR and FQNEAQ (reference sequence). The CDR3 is CASSGPGGPLNEQFF.

The CDR3 is CSVEASDVNSYEQYF. The gene calls are TRBV29-1 and TRBJ2-7. CDR3 length equals 15 residues. Germline V lookup: CDR1 SQVTM, CDR2 ANQGSEA.

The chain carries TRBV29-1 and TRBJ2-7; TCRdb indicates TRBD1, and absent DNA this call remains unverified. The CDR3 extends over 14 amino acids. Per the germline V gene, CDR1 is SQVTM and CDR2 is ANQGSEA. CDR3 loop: CSVEGQGAAYEQYF.